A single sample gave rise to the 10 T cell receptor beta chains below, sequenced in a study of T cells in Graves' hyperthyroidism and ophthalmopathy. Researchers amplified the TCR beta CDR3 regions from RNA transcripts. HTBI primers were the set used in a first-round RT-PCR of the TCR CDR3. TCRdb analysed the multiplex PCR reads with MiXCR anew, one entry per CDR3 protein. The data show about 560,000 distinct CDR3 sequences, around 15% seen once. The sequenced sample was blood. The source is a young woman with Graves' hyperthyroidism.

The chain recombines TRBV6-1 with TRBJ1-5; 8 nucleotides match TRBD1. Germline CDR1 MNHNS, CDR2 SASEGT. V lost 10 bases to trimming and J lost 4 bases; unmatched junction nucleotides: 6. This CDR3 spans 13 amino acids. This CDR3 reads CATGQGWNQPQHF. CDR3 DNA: TGTGCCACTGGACAGGGTTGGAATCAGCCCCAGCATTTT.

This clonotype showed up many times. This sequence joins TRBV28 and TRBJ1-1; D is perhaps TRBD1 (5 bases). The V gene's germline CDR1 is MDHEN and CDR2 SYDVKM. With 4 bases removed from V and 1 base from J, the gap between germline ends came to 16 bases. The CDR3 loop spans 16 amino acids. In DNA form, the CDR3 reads TGTGCCAGCAGTTCAAATATCGGGGCCGGGAACACTGAAGCTTTCTTT. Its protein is CASSSNIGAGNTEAFF.

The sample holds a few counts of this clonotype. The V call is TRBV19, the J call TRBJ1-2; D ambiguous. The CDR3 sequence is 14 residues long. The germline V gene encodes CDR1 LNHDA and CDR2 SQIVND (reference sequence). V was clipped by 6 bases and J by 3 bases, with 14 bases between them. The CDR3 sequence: CASSLAGFDYGYTF. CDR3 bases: TGTGCCAGTAGCCTTGCGGGATTTGACTATGGCTACACCTTC. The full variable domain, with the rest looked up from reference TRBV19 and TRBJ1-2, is DGGITQSPKYLFRKEGQNVTLSCEQNLNHDAMYWYRQDPGQGLRLIYYSQIVNDFQKGDIAEGYSVSREKKESFPLTVTSAQKNPTAFYLCASSLAGFDYGYTFGSGTRLTVV.

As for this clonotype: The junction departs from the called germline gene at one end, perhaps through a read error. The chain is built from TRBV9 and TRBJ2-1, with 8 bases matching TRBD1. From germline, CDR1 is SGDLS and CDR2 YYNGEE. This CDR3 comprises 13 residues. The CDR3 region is CASSGDRTDEQSF. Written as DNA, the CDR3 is TGTGCCAGCAGTGGGGACAGGACTGATGAGCAGTCCTTC.

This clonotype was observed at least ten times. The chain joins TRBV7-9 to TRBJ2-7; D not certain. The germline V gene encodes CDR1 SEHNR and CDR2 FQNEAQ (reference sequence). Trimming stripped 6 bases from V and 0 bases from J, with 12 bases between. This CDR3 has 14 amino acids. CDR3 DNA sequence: TGTGCCAGCAGTTTAACGGCAAGCTCCTACGAGCAGTACTTC. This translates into CASSLTASSYEQYF.

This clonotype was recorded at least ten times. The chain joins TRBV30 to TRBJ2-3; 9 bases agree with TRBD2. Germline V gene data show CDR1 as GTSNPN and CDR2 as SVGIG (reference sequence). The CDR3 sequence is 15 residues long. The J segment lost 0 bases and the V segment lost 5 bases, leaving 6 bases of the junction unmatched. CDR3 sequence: CAWGGLAISTDTQYF. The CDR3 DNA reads TGTGCCTGGGGTGGACTAGCGATAAGCACAGATACGCAGTATTTT.

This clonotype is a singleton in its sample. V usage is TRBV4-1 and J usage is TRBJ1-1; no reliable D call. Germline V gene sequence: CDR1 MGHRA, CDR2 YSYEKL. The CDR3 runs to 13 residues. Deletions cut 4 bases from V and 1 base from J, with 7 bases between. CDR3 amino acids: CASSPAENTEAFF. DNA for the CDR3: TGCGCCAGCAGCCCGGCGGAGAACACTGAAGCTTTCTTT.

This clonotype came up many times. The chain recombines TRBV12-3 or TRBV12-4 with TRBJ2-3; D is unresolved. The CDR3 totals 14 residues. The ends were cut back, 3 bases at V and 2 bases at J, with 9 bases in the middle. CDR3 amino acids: CASSFSNSTDTQYF. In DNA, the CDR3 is TGTGCCAGCAGTTTTTCGAATTCCACAGATACGCAGTATTTT.

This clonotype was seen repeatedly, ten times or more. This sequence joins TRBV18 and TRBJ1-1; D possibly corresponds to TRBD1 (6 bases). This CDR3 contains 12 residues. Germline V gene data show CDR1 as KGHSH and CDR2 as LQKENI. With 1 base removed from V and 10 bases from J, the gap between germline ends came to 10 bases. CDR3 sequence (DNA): TGTGCCAGCTCACCACAAGGGACACCAGCTTTCTTT. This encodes CASSPQGTPAFF.

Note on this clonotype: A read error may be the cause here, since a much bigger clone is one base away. CDR3 sequence reads: CASSRTTGTDAQYF. CDR3 in DNA: TGTGCCAGCAGCCGCACGACTGGCACAGATGCGCAGTATTTT. V and J are TRBV7-9 and TRBJ2-3, with D unclear. The CDR3 is made up of 14 amino acids. Looked up from germline, CDR1 is SEHNR and CDR2 is FQNEAQ (reference sequence).